The clone carrying this T cell receptor beta chain was observed a handful of times. Its antigen is unidentified. This record belongs to a study of cytomegalovirus exposure and HLA in healthy donors. General observations from the study: Around 18,000 TCR beta sequences were associated with HLA alleles at 0.05 false discovery rate in a later analysis. Highly shared variants forming one cluster were likely a sequencing artifact.

This PCR relied on a set of 60 Vbeta primers and 13 Jbeta primers. The assay was immunoSEQ multiplex PCR, and TCRdb's table has in-frame clones only and misses some. The table includes 150,000 to 200,000 clones, roughly four fifths detected once. J lost 1 base, V lost 5 bases, and 14 bases had no gene match. CDR3 length equals 19 residues. Germline V gene sequence: CDR1 SGHVS, CDR2 FNYEAQ. Specimen: PBMCs. The receptor's source is a man younger than 45 in good health and CMV-seronegative. The chain recombines TRBV7-6 with TRBJ2-3; 11 positions agree with TRBD2. For the CDR3, the DNA is TGTGCCAGCAGCCCCCCCCCTGCACTAGCGGGAGTAGGCACAGATACGCAGTATTTT. This codes for CASSPPPALAGVGTDTQYF. Variable domain in full (rest from reference TRBV7-6 and TRBJ2-3): GAGVSQSPRYKVTKRGQDVALRCDPISGHVSLYWYRQALGQGPEFLTYFNYEAQQDKSGLPNDRFSAERPEGSISTLTIQRTEQRDSAMYRCASSPPPALAGVGTDTQYFGPGTRLTVL.